The clone carrying this TCR beta chain has only a few counts. Antigen specificity is unknown. Germline values: CDR1 DFQATT, CDR2 SNEGSKA (reference sequence). The V end lost 1 base, the J end lost 2 bases, and 11 bases lay between the germline ends. The CDR3 loop spans 14 amino acids. This entry is derived from a study of CD8 T cells in ankylosing spondylitis. Points from the study as a whole: Existing reports had already noted some motif variants in reactive arthritis synovial fluid and blood.

TCRdb re-analysed the 5' RACE reads in MiXCR, keeping a single row per CDR3 protein. The data contain about 220,000 distinct CDR3 sequences, roughly a tenth of them singletons. Sequencing was carried out using blood, either unsorted or a sorted T cell fraction (not recorded which). This clonotype originated in a male donor with ankylosing spondylitis or in good health (not recorded which). V usage is TRBV20-1 and J usage is TRBJ1-2; the D gene is possibly TRBD1 (5 bases). The DNA of the CDR3 is TGCAGTGCTAGAGTAGGGGAGAGGAACTATGGCTACACCTTC. This codes for CSARVGERNYGYTF.